The clone carrying this T cell receptor (beta chain) is a singleton in its sample. Antigen: not known. This PCR relied on a set of 60 Vbeta primers and 13 Jbeta primers. TCRdb's table, derived via immunoSEQ multiplex PCR, lists solely in-frame clones and lacks some. This sample has about 92,000 clones, with over 75% found just once. The data were obtained in a study of cytomegalovirus exposure and HLA in healthy donors. Study conclusions and caveats: As was reported, the HLA-A and HLA-B alleles of most subjects were accurately predicted from TCR beta sequences. Reportedly, diagnosis of cytomegalovirus status by the classifier showed high specificity and sensitivity.

Germline V CDR1 and CDR2: SGHTA, FQGNSA. The CDR3 has 16 amino acids. V dropped 0 bases and J dropped 4; count of bases not matched to a gene: 1. The origin of this receptor is a girl aged 2 to 9 in good health and CMV-seropositive. The chain employs TRBV7-2 and TRBJ2-3, with 13 bases lining up with TRBD2. Material for sequencing was PBMCs. The CDR3 DNA reads TGTGCCAGCAGCTTAGCACTAGCGGGGGGGGCAGATACGCAGTATTTT. It specifies CASSLALAGGADTQYF.